These T cell receptor beta chains were read from a single sample in a study of blood T cell repertoires in COVID-19. TCRdb's copy holds only in-frame clones and misses some; the assay was immunoSEQ multiplex PCR. The sample carries 75,000 to 95,000 clones, 82% recorded once. Sequenced: peripheral blood. The receptors shown here come from a human donor in a cohort sampled during active COVID-19. Both conserved end residues are part of each CDR3. A D gene is named only where the DNA matches it firmly. For some rows the clone size is stated as once, few or many, or as a class when expanded; others skip it.

TRBV7-9	.	medium-sized	TRBJ2-6	TGTGCCAGCAGCTCAATGAGAAACGTCCTGACTTTC	CASSSMRNVLTF
TRBV18	.	.	TRBJ1-5	TGTGCCAGCTCACCGCAAGGGGGGGTTGTGGAGCCCCAGCATTTT	CASSPQGGVVEPQHF
TRBV12-3/TRBV12-4	.	.	TRBJ1-1	TGTGCCAGCAGTCAACAGGTCCCGGAAGCTTTCTTT	CASSQQVPEAFF
TRBV5-1	TRBD1	once	TRBJ2-1	TGCGCCAGCAGCACCAGGACAGGGGTATGGATGCGATACAATGAGCAGTTCTTC	CASSTRTGVWMRYNEQFF
TRBV18	TRBD1	.	TRBJ2-5	TGTGCCAGCTCACCGGACAGGGGGATGGAGACCCAGTACTTC	CASSPDRGMETQYF
TRBV4-1	TRBD1	.	TRBJ1-5	TGCGCCAGCAGCCAAGGGCAGGGGGTAGGACAGCCCCAGCATTTT	CASSQGQGVGQPQHF
TRBV24-1	.	.	TRBJ2-5	TGTGCCACCAGTGACTCCCAGTGGCGGCGCCATGGGCAAGAGACCCAGTACTTC	CATSDSQWRRHGQETQYF
TRBV7-2	TRBD1	.	TRBJ1-2	TGTGCCAGCAGCTCGGACAGGGCGGGTGGCTACACCTTC	CASSSDRAGGYTF
TRBV7-2	TRBD2	few	TRBJ2-1	TGTGCCAGCAGCTTGGGGCTAGCGGGGGGCCTCTCCTACAATGAGCAGTTCTTC	CASSLGLAGGLSYNEQFF
TRBV5-6	.	.	TRBJ1-1	TGTGCCAGCAGCTTGGCCGGGGGGGCTTTGACTGAAGCTTTCTTT	CASSLAGGALTEAFF